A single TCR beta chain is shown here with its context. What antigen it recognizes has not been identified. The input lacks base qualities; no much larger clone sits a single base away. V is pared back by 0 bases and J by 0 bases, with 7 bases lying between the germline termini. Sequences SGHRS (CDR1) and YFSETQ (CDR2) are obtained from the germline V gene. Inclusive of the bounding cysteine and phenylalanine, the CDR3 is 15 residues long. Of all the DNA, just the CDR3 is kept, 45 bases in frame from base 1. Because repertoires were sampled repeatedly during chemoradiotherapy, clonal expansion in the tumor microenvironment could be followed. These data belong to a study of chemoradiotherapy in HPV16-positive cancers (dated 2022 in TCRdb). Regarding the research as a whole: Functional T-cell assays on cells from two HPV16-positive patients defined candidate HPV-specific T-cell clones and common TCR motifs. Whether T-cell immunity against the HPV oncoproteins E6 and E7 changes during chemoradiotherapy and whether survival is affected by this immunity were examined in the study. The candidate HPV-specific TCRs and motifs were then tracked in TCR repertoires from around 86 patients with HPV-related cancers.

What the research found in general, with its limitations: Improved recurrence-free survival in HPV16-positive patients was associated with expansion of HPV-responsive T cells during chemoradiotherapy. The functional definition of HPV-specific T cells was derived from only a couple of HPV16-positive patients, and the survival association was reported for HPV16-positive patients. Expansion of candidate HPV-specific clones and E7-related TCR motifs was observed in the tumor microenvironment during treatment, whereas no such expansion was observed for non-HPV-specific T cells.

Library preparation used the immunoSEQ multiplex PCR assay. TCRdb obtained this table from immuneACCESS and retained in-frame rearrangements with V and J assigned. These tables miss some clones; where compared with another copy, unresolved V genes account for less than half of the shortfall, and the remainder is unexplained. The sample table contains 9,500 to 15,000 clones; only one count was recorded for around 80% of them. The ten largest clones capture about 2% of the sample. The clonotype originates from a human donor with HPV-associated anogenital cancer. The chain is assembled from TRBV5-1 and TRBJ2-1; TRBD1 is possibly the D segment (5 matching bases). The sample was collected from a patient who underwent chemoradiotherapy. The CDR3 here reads CASSLARVSYNEQFF. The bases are TGCGCCAGCAGCTTGGCCAGGGTCTCCTACAATGAGCAGTTCTTC.